This paragraph covers one TCR delta chain sequence. This clone's antigen is unknown. TCRdb's protein for this DNA is that of a much larger clone and differs from the translation at residue 7, likely a read error; the protein shown is the DNA translation. This sample was taken from a study of Vγ9Vδ2 T cells in congenital toxoplasmosis (TCRdb year 2021). About the investigation overall: Congenital toxoplasmosis was diagnosed using IgG, IgM and IgA serology, Western blot and an in-house interferon-gamma release assay. Gamma and delta chain CDR3 repertoires of sorted blood gammadelta T cells were compared between congenitally T. gondii-infected and uninfected infants. TCR sequencing was performed on 5 or 6 infected and about 11 uninfected infants at 2 months and on 3 infected and 4 uninfected infants at 1 year. Infant repertoires were sequenced at 2 months after birth and at 1 year of age. On the study overall, not on this receptor specifically: Germline-encoded fetal-type TRDV2 CDR3 sequences seemed more prevalent in infected than uninfected roughly 2-month-old infants, suggesting an in utero expansion footprint. At 2 months, infected infants appeared to have fewer N additions in TRGV9 and TRDV2 CDR3s than uninfected infants, particularly in TRDV2-TRDJ1 sequences. Two months was the earliest age with enough suitable sample material for TCR repertoire analysis, so newborn repertoires were not sequenced. Both infected and uninfected infants showed a high prevalence of a public TRGV9 clonotype. The repertoire differences between infected and uninfected infants were less clear at 1 year of age than at 2 months.

Counted from cysteine to phenylalanine, this CDR3 has 15 amino acids. Just the 45-base CDR3 DNA is kept, in frame starting at base 1. Cut back by 2 bases and 0 bases, the V and J ends lie 12 bases apart. As encoded in the germline V gene, CDR1 is GEAIGNYY while CDR2 is EKD. Mothers of both infected and uninfected infants received the same treatment, using spiramycin and/or pyrimethamine plus sulfadiazine plus folinic acid. All infants, infected and uninfected, were born by term delivery after more than 37 weeks of gestation. Around 0.94 mL of blood was used to isolate PBMCs by Lymphoprep gradient centrifugation, after which the PBMCs were cryopreserved in liquid nitrogen and shipped to Belgium. Thawed PBMCs were labeled with Zombie NIR viability dye and stained with CD3, TCR gammadelta, Vgamma9 and Vdelta2 antibodies. Sorting of CD3+ TCRgammadelta+ T cells was performed on a FACSAria III, reaching a mean purity of approximately 98%. For each sample, the RNeasy Micro Kit was used to isolate RNA from 8,000 to 10,000 sorted gammadelta T cells. The infants were born to mothers who were enrolled with primary T. gondii infection during pregnancy. Peripheral blood samples from the infants were taken at an outpatient microbiology and virology center in Pavia, Italy.

Using SuperScript II, cDNA was generated through template-switch reverse transcription, with TRGC- and TRDC-specific primers combined in a single tube. The TRGC primer was designed so that it would bind both of the constant genes TRGC1 and TRGC2. TRG and TRD amplification used the KAPA Real-Time Library Amplification Kit, with AMPure XP bead purification between steps. Index PCR with the Nextera XT Index Kit was used to attach the Illumina sequencing adapters. An Illumina MiSeq with the V2 300 kit was used to sequence the TRG and TRD amplicons, producing 150 bp paired-end reads. The study's own analysis went as follows. Before any further analysis, FastQC version 0.11.8 was used to assess read quality. Reads were aligned against the TRG or TRD reference genes from GenBank, and CDR3 sequences were constructed using MiXCR version 3.0.3. Default MiXCR settings were used, apart from assembling TRDD gene segments from 3 instead of 5 consecutive nucleotides. N additions, CDR3 length, J segment length and clonotype sharing between samples were all calculated using VDJtools version 1.2.1. Out-of-frame CDR3 sequences and those containing stop codons were excluded from analysis. Infant repertoires were assessed for overlap with previously published fetal, cord blood and adult blood Vgamma9Vdelta2 repertoires. For TCRdb, the public reads were processed anew by CATT, and duplicate DNA sequences were folded into one row. TCRdb's processing, not the authors', yielded these V and J calls. Recorded for this sample are about 350 delta-chain clones; about 15% of them occurred a single time. About 66% of the sample is taken by the ten largest.

The source material was gamma-delta T cells from blood. The TCR originated in a child younger than 10 born to a mother with Toxoplasma gondii infection during pregnancy, either congenitally infected or uninfected (not recorded which). Recombination connected TRDV2 to TRDJ1; the D gene cannot be resolved reliably. The nucleotides are TGTGCCTGTGACAAAGCTGAGGACCACACCGATAAACTCATCTTT. Its protein product is CACDKAEDHTDKLIF.